This T cell receptor beta chain was identified in a study of blood T cells in healthy people across ages. This clonotype was counted only a few times. The antigen remains undetermined. Overall study findings and caveats: Considered underestimates were the diversity estimates obtained from one million T cells. A greater number of naive CD4+ cells and higher diversity distinguished long-lived donors from aged donors.

In germline, CDR1 is SNHLY, CDR2 FYNNEI. The CDR3 contains 13 residues. With V trimmed by 5 bases and J by 6 bases, 3 bases remained unmatched. A second PCR of roughly 7 to 11 cycles used a sample-barcoded 5' primer and a J-beta primer mix. Tags on each cDNA molecule came from a template-switch adaptor with 12 random nucleotides. Using its own MiXCR run on the 5' RACE reads, TCRdb lists one record per CDR3 protein. The table shows more than 700,000 distinct CDR3 sequences, with around half occurring only once. The receptor was isolated from a man older than 75 in good health. The chain has TRBV2 and TRBJ2-1; TRBD1 aligns across 8 bases. The specimen was blood. CDR3 sequence (DNA): TGTGCCAGCAGTAAGGACAGGGTCAATGAGCAGTTCTTC. Protein: CASSKDRVNEQFF.